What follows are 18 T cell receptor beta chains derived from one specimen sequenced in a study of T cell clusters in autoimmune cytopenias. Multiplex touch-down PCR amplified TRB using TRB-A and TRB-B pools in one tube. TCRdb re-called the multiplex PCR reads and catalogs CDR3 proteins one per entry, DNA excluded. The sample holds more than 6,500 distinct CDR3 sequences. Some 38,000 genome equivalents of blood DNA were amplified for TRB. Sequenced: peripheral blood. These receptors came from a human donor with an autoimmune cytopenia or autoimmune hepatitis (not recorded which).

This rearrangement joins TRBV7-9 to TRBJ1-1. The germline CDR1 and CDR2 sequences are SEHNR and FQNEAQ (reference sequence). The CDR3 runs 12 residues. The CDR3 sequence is CASSSQFGDAFF.

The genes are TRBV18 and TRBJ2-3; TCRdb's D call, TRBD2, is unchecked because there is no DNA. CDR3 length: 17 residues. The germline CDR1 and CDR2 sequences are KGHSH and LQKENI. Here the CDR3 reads CASSPNHPGLAGDTQYF.

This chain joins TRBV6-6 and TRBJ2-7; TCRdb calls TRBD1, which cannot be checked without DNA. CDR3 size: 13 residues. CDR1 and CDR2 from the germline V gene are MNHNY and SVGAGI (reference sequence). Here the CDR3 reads CASSYEGEMEQYF.

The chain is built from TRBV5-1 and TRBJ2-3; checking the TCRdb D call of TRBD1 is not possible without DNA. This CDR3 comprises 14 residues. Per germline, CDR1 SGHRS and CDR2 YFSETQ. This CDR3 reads CASSQTGAADTQYF.

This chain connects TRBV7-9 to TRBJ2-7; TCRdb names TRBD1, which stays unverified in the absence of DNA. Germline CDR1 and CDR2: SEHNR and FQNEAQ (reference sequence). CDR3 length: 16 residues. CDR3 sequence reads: CASSLEPPDSTYEQYF. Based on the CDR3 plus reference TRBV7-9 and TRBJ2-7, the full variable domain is DTGVSQNPRHKITKRGQNVTFRCDPISEHNRLYWYRQTLGQGPEFLTYFQNEAQLEKSRLLSDRFSAERPKGSFSTLEIQRTEQGDSAMYLCASSLEPPDSTYEQYFGPGTRLTVT.

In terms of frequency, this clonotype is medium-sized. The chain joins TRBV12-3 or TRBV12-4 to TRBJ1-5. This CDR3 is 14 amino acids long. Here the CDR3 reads CASSLSGPDQPQHF.

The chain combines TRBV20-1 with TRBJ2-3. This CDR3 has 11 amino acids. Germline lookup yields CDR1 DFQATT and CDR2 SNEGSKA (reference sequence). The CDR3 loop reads CSARVADTQYF.

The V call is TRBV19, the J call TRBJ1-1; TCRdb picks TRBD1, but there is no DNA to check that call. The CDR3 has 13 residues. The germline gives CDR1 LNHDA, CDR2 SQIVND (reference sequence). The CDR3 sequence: CASGQQVNTEAFF.

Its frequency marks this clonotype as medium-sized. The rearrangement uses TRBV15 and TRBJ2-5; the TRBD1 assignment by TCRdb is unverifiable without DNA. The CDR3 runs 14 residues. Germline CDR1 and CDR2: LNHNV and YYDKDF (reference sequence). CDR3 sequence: CATSRDNGGETQYF.

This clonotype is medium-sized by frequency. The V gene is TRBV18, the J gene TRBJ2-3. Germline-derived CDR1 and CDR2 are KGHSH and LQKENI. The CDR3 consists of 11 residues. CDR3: CASSRQDTQYF.

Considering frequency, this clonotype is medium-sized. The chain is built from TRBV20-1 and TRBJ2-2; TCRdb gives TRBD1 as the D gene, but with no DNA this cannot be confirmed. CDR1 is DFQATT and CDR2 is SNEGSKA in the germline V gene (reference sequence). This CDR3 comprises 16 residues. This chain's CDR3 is CSAPGGTDTNTGELFF.

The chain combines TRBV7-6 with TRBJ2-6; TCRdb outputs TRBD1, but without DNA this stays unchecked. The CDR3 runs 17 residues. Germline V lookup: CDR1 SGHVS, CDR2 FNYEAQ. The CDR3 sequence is CASSVVTGGSGANVLTF.

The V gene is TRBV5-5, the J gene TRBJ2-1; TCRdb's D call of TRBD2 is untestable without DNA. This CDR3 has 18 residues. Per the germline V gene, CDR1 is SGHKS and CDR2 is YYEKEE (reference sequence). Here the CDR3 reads CASSLGTLGLAEYNEQFF.

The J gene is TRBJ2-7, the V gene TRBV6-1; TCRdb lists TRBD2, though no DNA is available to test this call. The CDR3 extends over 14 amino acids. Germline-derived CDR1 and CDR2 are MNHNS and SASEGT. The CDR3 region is CASRPSGGFYEQYF.

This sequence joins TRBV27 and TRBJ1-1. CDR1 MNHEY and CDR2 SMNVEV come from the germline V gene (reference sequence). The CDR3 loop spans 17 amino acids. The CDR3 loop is CASSRITGPDMNTEAFF.

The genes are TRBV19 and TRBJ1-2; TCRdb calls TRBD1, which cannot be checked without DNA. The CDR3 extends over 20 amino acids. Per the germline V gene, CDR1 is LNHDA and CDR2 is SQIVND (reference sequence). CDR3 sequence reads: CASTRYGDRANRFDNYGYTF.

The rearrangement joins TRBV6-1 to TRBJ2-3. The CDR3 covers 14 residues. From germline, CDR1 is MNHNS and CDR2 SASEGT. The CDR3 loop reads CASNPVGSTDTQYF.

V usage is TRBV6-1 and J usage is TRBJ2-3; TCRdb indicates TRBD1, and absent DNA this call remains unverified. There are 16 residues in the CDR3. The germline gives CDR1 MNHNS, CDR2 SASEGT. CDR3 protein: CASSEFRRGFTDTQYF.